This T cell receptor beta chain emerged from a study of blood T cell repertoires in COVID-19. With V trimmed by 0 bases and J by 7 bases, 9 bases remained unmatched. This CDR3 has 15 residues. The germline gives CDR1 SGHRS, CDR2 YFSETQ. Produced via immunoSEQ multiplex PCR; TCRdb's table is partial and in-frame only. This table holds roughly 250,000 clones, roughly 90% found once. Seattle enrolled patients during active infection and tracked them longitudinally. This sequence was found in a woman in her thirties with COVID-19, enrolled during active disease. Sequencing was done on a sample of peripheral blood. This chain uses TRBV5-1 with TRBJ2-7; TRBD2 agrees at 8 bases. This CDR3 is CASSLGGGGTNEQYF. The CDR3 region has the DNA TGCGCCAGCAGCTTGGGTGGCGGGGGGACGAATGAGCAGTACTTC.